Following are 29 T cell receptor beta chains from one sample sequenced in a study of T-cell memory formation after mild COVID-19. MiXCR, applied by TCRdb to the 5' RACE reads, yields one record per CDR3 protein. The sample records 300,000 to 400,000 distinct CDR3 sequences, 10% to 15% being singletons. Input material: PBMCs or a T cell subset sorted from them (not recorded which). The receptors were gathered from a man aged 18 to 29 who had mild COVID-19 (a few samples of this study predate the infection). Cell type and time point are not known.

Only a few counts were recorded for this clonotype. The V and J genes are TRBV4-1 and TRBJ2-3, with 10 positions matching TRBD2. V was pared by 4 bases and J by 8 bases, with 6 bases of the junction left unmatched. This CDR3 is built from 14 residues. The germline V gene has CDR1 MGHRA and CDR2 YSYEKL. The CDR3 protein is CASSPSGGGSTQYF. The CDR3 DNA reads as TGCGCCAGCAGCCCTAGCGGGGGCGGGAGTACGCAGTATTTT.

The chain carries TRBV6-4 and TRBJ2-1, with 10 bases lining up with TRBD2. CDR1 MRHNA and CDR2 SNTAGT come from the germline V gene. V dropped 3 bases and J dropped 8; count of bases not matched to a gene: 7. This CDR3 comprises 15 residues. The CDR3 is CASSESGGARDEQFF. The CDR3 nucleotides are TGTGCCAGCAGTGAGAGCGGGGGGGCCCGCGATGAGCAGTTCTTC.

The chain links TRBV2 to TRBJ1-3; perhaps TRBD1 as D (6 bases). The CDR3 spans 14 residues. Germline CDR1 and CDR2: SNHLY and FYNNEI. Trimming stripped 7 bases from V and 0 bases from J, with 10 bases between. CDR3 loop: CASIGGHSGNTIYF. DNA for the CDR3: TGTGCCAGCATTGGGGGCCACTCTGGAAACACCATATATTTT.

This clonotype was counted between two and nine times. The CDR3 nucleotides are TGCAGCGTCCTTAACACTGAAGCTTTCTTT. Protein: CSVLNTEAFF. This chain uses TRBV29-1 with TRBJ1-1; the D is unclear. V shed 6 bases and J shed 2 bases, with 4 bases lying between them. CDR3 length: 10 residues. The germline V gene has CDR1 SQVTM and CDR2 ANQGSEA.

The chain links TRBV11-1 to TRBJ2-5; the match to TRBD1 covers 10 bases. Germline V gives CDR1 SGHAT, CDR2 FQDESV (reference sequence). The CDR3 loop spans 14 amino acids. V dropped 6 bases and J dropped 5; count of bases not matched to a gene: 6. CDR3 nucleotides: TGTGCCAGCAGTCGACAGGGGGCATTGGAGACCCAGTACTTC. Amino acid sequence: CASSRQGALETQYF.

The CDR3 DNA sequence: TGTGCCTGGAGTGTCCAGGGGGTAATCTATGGCTACACCTTC. It encodes CAWSVQGVIYGYTF. This chain links TRBV30 with TRBJ1-2; 7 nucleotides match TRBD1. The CDR3 is 14 residues long. J lost 4 bases, V lost 0 bases, and 5 bases had no gene match. Germline V gene lookup returns CDR1 GTSNPN and CDR2 SVGIG (reference sequence).

CDR3 nucleotide sequence: TGTGCCAGCAGCCAGTGGGCCCCCCGCAAAGAGACCCAGTACTTC. Translating gives CASSQWAPRKETQYF. This chain joins TRBV12-3 or TRBV12-4 and TRBJ2-5, with D uncertain. V shed 6 bases and J shed 3 bases, with 17 bases lying between them. The CDR3 length is 15 residues.

The genes are TRBV9 and TRBJ2-1, with 10 bases fitting TRBD2. The CDR3 runs 17 residues. J lost 3 bases, V lost 2 bases, and 8 bases had no gene match. Germline V gives CDR1 SGDLS, CDR2 YYNGEE. CDR3 nucleotides: TGTGCCAGCAGCGTGGGTAGCGGGGGGCCGATCTACAATGAGCAGTTCTTC. Its translation: CASSVGSGGPIYNEQFF.

The gene calls are TRBV20-1 and TRBJ2-1, with 8 bases aligning to TRBD2. Trimming removed 5 bases from V and 10 bases from J; junction bases left unmatched: 4. The CDR3 contains 11 residues. From germline, CDR1 is DFQATT and CDR2 SNEGSKA (reference sequence). CDR3 loop: CSAGSGEEQFF. The CDR3 region has the DNA TGCAGTGCTGGTAGCGGGGAAGAGCAGTTCTTC.

This clonotype was detected a few times. The CDR3 bases are TGTGCCAGCAGCCAATGGGGGACAGGGAACTACGAGCAGTACTTC. Translated: CASSQWGTGNYEQYF. J is TRBJ2-7 and V is TRBV16; 9 bases map to TRBD1. The germline V gene encodes CDR1 KGHSY and CDR2 FQNENV. The CDR3 is 15 amino acids. V shed 1 base and J 3 bases; nucleotides not matched to a gene: 4.

This clonotype came up a few times. This chain connects TRBV7-9 to TRBJ2-7; the match to TRBD1 covers 8 bases. Germline V gene sequence: CDR1 SEHNR, CDR2 FQNEAQ (reference sequence). V gave up 7 bases and J gave up 5 bases; unmatched junction bases: 7. The length of the CDR3 is 13 residues. CDR3 DNA: TGTGCCAGCACCAGGGGGCAGCCCCACGAGCAGTACTTC. This sequence encodes CASTRGQPHEQYF.

This clonotype occurred a few times. This chain joins TRBV25-1 and TRBJ2-1; no definite D call. Trimming shortened V by 3 bases and J by 8 bases, and 14 bases separated the two germline ends. There are 14 residues in the CDR3. Germline CDR1 reads MGHDK; CDR2 reads SYGVNS. The CDR3 protein is CASSEPTRSHEQFF. Here the CDR3 DNA reads TGTGCCAGCAGTGAGCCGACCCGGTCCCATGAGCAGTTCTTC.

This chain joins TRBV27 and TRBJ2-3, with a weak D call TRBD2 (5 bases). CDR3 size: 13 residues. Germline V gene lookup returns CDR1 MNHEY and CDR2 SMNVEV (reference sequence). Trimming cost V 5 bases and J 7 bases, with 13 bases left between them. DNA for the CDR3: TGTGCCAGCAGTATGACTGGGAGATATACGCAGTATTTT. Amino acids: CASSMTGRYTQYF.

In its sample, this clonotype was seen many times. This sequence joins TRBV12-3 or TRBV12-4 and TRBJ2-3; D unclear. Trimming removed 3 bases at V and 0 bases at J, with 7 bases between. This CDR3 is built from 14 residues. This CDR3 reads CASSFSGSTDTQYF. CDR3 bases: TGTGCCAGCAGTTTTTCCGGTAGCACAGATACGCAGTATTTT.

The J gene is TRBJ2-2, the V gene TRBV12-3 or TRBV12-4, with D hard to call. This CDR3 contains 13 residues. The V end lost 3 bases, the J end lost 7 bases, and 9 bases lay between the germline ends. The CDR3: CASSFVPNGELFF. As DNA, the CDR3 is TGTGCCAGCAGTTTCGTTCCTAACGGGGAGCTGTTTTTT.

This clonotype was counted many times. This sequence joins TRBV7-9 and TRBJ2-1; D is ambiguous. Trimming cost V 1 base and J 8 bases, with 12 bases left between them. Germline assignment: CDR1 SEHNR and CDR2 FQNEAQ (reference sequence). This CDR3 is 14 amino acids long. CDR3 sequence: CASSLEPYQYEQFF. The CDR3 DNA is TGTGCCAGCAGCTTAGAACCCTATCAGTATGAGCAGTTCTTC.

The chain carries TRBV2 and TRBJ1-6; D remains ambiguous. The V gene's germline CDR1 is SNHLY and CDR2 FYNNEI. This CDR3 comprises 16 residues. Deletions cut 4 bases from V and 6 bases from J, with 16 bases between. CDR3 coding DNA: TGTGCCAGCAGTGCTGCGACAATCTGGGCTAATTCACCCCTCCACTTT. This sequence encodes CASSAATIWANSPLHF.

This clonotype was observed a few times. This chain uses TRBV5-1 with TRBJ2-3, with TRBD1 as a possible D gene (5 bases). Trimming took 0 bases from V and 6 from J, leaving 17 bases between them. This CDR3 spans 16 amino acids. The germline V gene encodes CDR1 SGHRS and CDR2 YFSETQ. The CDR3 DNA reads as TGCGCCAGCAGCTTGGAGGACATTCTCCTTGCCGATACGCAGTATTTT. Its protein is CASSLEDILLADTQYF.

This clonotype was seen only a few times. The chain joins TRBV29-1 to TRBJ2-1; D is ambiguous. This CDR3 has 13 residues. The germline V gene encodes CDR1 SQVTM and CDR2 ANQGSEA. The V end was cut by 4 bases, the J end by 5 bases, with 12 bases between. CDR3 nucleotides: TGCAGCGTTGCCCTGGCGGCCCACAATGAGCAGTTCTTC. Translated, it gives CSVALAAHNEQFF.

This clonotype was seen more than once but under ten times. V usage is TRBV6-2 or TRBV6-3 and J usage is TRBJ2-3; D perhaps matches TRBD2 (6 bases). CDR3 length: 16 amino acids. The germline V and J ends were trimmed by 6 bases and 3 bases, with 19 bases remaining between them. From germline, CDR1 is MNHEY and CDR2 SVGEGT. The CDR3 here is CASSRRTRGRTDTQYF. CDR3 in DNA: TGTGCCAGCAGCCGCCGAACCCGGGGGAGGACAGATACGCAGTATTTT.

The sample holds a few counts of this clonotype. The rearrangement uses TRBV7-2 and TRBJ2-3; D unclear. The CDR3 is 14 residues long. CDR1 is SGHTA, CDR2 FQGNSA, per germline. V was shortened by 0 bases and J by 2 bases, with 6 bases between the two germline ends. The CDR3 sequence is CASSLAGYTDTQYF. CDR3 coding DNA: TGTGCCAGCAGCTTAGCGGGATACACAGATACGCAGTATTTT.

The gene calls are TRBV7-2 and TRBJ1-6; 8 nucleotides agree with TRBD1. Germline CDR1 and CDR2: SGHTA and FQGNSA. CDR3 length equals 12 residues. Trimming cost V 5 bases and J 12 bases; bases outside gene matches: 3. CDR3: CASSPQGVPLHF. CDR3 nucleotides: TGTGCCAGCAGCCCACAGGGGGTACCCCTCCACTTT.

CDR3 nucleotides: TGTGCCAGCAGCTTAGCGCAACAGATGAATGAAAAACTGTTTTTT. Translated, it gives CASSLAQQMNEKLFF. The rearrangement links TRBV7-9 to TRBJ1-4; the D is unclear. The V gene lost 0 bases and the J gene lost 5 bases, with 10 bases spanning the gap. Germline loops: CDR1 SEHNR, CDR2 FQNEAQ (reference sequence). This CDR3 contains 15 residues.

This chain joins TRBV19 and TRBJ1-1; 9 bases align to TRBD1. The CDR3 sequence is 15 residues long. Germline V lookup: CDR1 LNHDA, CDR2 SQIVND (reference sequence). V was pared by 3 bases and J by 0 bases, with 2 bases of the junction left unmatched. The CDR3 reads CASSMTGGMNTEAFF. In nucleotides, the CDR3 is TGTGCCAGTAGTATGACAGGGGGAATGAACACTGAAGCTTTCTTT.

The V and J genes are TRBV5-1 and TRBJ2-2, with 7 bases that match TRBD1. Unmatched junction bases numbered 6, after V lost 0 bases and J lost 1 base. Germline V gives CDR1 SGHRS, CDR2 YFSETQ. This CDR3 has 17 amino acids. The CDR3 sequence: CASSLGPRTGNTGELFF. In DNA form, the CDR3 reads TGCGCCAGCAGCTTGGGCCCGAGGACAGGGAACACCGGGGAGCTGTTTTTT.

This clonotype was seen only a few times. The chain uses TRBV9 and TRBJ1-5, with 9 bases fitting TRBD1. V shed 4 bases, J shed 3 bases, and the junction held 5 bases outside the gene matches. Germline V gene data show CDR1 as SGDLS and CDR2 as YYNGEE. The CDR3 is made up of 15 amino acids. In DNA form, the CDR3 reads TGTGCCAGCAGCTCCGGGACAGGGACCAATCAGCCCCAGCATTTT. The encoded protein is CASSSGTGTNQPQHF.

The chain carries TRBV5-1 and TRBJ2-3; 9 nucleotides match TRBD1. J was trimmed by 3 bases and V by 7 bases; bases with no gene match: 6. Germline V lookup: CDR1 SGHRS, CDR2 YFSETQ. This CDR3 comprises 14 residues. The CDR3 DNA follows: TGCGCCAGCGCCCCGGGACAGGGAACAGATACGCAGTATTTT. This sequence encodes CASAPGQGTDTQYF.

The genes are TRBV4-3 and TRBJ2-7; perhaps TRBD1 as D (5 bases). Trimming took 3 bases from V and 3 from J, leaving 15 bases between them. The CDR3 is 15 residues long. CDR1 and CDR2 (germline): LGHNA, YSLEER. The CDR3 reads CASSHLRGHYYEQYV. Written as DNA, the CDR3 is TGCGCCAGCAGCCACCTAAGGGGTCACTACTACGAGCAGTACGTC.

The table lists this clonotype with a few counts. One junction end does not reproduce the germline sequence, and a read error may be involved. The chain joins TRBV7-7 to TRBJ2-1, with 9 bases identical to TRBD2. The CDR3 extends over 15 amino acids. Germline CDR1 reads SSHAT; CDR2 reads FNYEAQ (reference sequence). DNA of the CDR3: TGTGCTAGCAGCCCTACTAGCGGGCTAAACAATGAGCAGTTCTTC. Translation: CASSPTSGLNNEQFF.